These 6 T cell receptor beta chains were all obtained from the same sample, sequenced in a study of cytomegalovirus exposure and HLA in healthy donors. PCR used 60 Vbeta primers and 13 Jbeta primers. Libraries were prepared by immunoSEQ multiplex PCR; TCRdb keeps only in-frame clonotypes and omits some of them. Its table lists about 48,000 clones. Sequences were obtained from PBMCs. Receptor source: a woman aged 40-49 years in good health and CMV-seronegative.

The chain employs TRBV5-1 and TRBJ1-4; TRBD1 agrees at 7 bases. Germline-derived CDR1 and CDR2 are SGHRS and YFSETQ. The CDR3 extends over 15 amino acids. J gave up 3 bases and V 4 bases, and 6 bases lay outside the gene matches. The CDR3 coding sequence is TGCGCCAGCAGCCGTGATACAGGGGCTAATGAAAAACTGTTTTTT. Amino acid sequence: CASSRDTGANEKLFF.

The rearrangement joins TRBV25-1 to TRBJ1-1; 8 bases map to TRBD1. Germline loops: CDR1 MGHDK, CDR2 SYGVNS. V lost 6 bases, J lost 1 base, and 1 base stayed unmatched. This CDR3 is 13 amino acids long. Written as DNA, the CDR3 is TGTGCCAGCAGCCAGGGGGCGAACACTGAAGCTTTCTTT. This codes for CASSQGANTEAFF.

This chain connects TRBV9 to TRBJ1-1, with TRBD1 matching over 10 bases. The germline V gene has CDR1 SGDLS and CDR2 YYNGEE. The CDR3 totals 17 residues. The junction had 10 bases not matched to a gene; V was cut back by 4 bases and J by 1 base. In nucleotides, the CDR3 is TGTGCCAGCAGCCCGGGGACAGGGGTCGCGCGGAACACTGAAGCTTTCTTT. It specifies CASSPGTGVARNTEAFF.

The CDR3: CASSEYRGEKLFF. CDR3 nucleotides: TGTGCCAGCAGTGAGTACAGGGGTGAAAAACTGTTTTTT. The chain recombines TRBV25-1 with TRBJ1-4, with 7 bases fitting TRBD1. Losses at the gene ends were 3 bases for V and 7 bases for J; bases not matched to a gene: 2. Per the germline V gene, CDR1 is MGHDK and CDR2 is SYGVNS. The CDR3 consists of 13 residues.

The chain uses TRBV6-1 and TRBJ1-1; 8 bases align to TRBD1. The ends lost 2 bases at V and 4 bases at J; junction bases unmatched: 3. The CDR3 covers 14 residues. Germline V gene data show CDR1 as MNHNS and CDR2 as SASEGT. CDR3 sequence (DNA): TGTGCCAGCAGTGAATACAGGGGGACCACTGAAGCTTTCTTT. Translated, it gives CASSEYRGTTEAFF.

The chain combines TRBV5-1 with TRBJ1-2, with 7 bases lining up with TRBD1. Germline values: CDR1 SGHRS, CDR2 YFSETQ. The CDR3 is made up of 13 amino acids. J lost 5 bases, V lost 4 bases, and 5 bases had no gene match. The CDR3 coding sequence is TGCGCCAGCAGCCCGGGACAGATATATGGCTACACCTTC. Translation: CASSPGQIYGYTF.